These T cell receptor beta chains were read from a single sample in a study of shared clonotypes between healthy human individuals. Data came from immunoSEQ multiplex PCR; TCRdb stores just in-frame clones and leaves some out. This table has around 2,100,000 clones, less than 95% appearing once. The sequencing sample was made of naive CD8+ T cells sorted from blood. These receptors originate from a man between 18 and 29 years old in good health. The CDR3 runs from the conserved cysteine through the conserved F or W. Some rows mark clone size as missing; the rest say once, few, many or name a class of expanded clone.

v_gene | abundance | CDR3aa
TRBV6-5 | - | CASSYSSGRVSYEQYF
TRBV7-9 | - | CASSVHQGANTEAFF
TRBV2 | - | CASSGGSPSSYEQYF
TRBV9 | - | CASSDKNRGEQYF
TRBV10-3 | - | CAISEGSLTGRNQPQHF
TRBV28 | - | CASSPGPARDTEAFF
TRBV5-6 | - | CASSPDTRNTEAFF
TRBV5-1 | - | CASSPGGPYEQYF
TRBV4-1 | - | CASGDTSSYNEQFF
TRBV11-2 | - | CASSSGTGVNQPQHF
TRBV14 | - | CASSQGTSGGPLTSYEQYF
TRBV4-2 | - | CASSPQRGDYEQYF
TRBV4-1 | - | CASSQGIGYEQYF
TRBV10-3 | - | CAISAGTSDYEQYF
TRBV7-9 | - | CASAGTGGYEQYF
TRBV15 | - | CATSREQFQETQYF
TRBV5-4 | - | CASSFRLTSTDTQYF
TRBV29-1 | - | CSVERTGELFF
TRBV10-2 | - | CASSEVGDLWEQYF
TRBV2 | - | CASTPGQGTYEQYF
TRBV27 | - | CASSLQVTDTDTQYF
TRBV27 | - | CASSGTGSLVGYTF
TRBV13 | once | CASSLYEGATYNEQFF
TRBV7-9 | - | CASSPASLWQFF
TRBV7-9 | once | CASSLYLAGEGNEQFF
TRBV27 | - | CASSLVPLNTEAFF
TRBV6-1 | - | CASSEQGDWLAGLNEQFF
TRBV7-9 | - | CASSSSRGGSNQPQHF
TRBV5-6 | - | CASSQDSYEQYF
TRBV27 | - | CASSPFNTGELFF
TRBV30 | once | CAWSPLESPLHF